A single TCR beta chain is shown here with its context. Its antigen is not identified. This sample is part of a study of cytomegalovirus exposure and HLA in healthy donors. The PCR ran on 60 Vbeta and 13 Jbeta primers. The method was immunoSEQ multiplex PCR; TCRdb's version includes in-frame clones alone and lacks a portion of them. The table includes approximately 150,000 clones, around 80% detected once. Findings of the study overall: The likely origin of a cluster of highly shared sequence variants was a sequencing artifact. According to the study, 180 or so TCR beta chains were cytomegalovirus-associated.

Germline V gives CDR1 SQVTM, CDR2 ANQGSEA. This CDR3 comprises 13 residues. Losses at the gene ends were 6 bases for V and 4 bases for J; bases not matched to a gene: 8. The sequencing sample was made of PBMCs. The TCR was taken from a middle-aged man in good health and CMV-seronegative. The J gene is TRBJ2-7, the V gene TRBV29-1; 8 positions match TRBD1. The CDR3 bases are TGCAGCGTGGACGACAGGGGTCAGTACGAGCAGTACTTC. It specifies CSVDDRGQYEQYF.